Following are 27 T cell receptor beta chains from one sample sequenced in a study of regulatory T cells in long-lasting Graves disease. Regarding time point: persistent/refractory GD, antithyroid drugs over 5 years with positive TRAb. From RNA extracted from PBMCs, the TCR library was made. Library construction for TCR beta used iRepertoire HTBI primers and Arm-PCR of CDR3 regions. TCRdb re-called the multiplex PCR reads with MiXCR, one entry per CDR3 protein. The data contain around 430,000 distinct CDR3 sequences, roughly 23% of them singletons. The specimen comprised peripheral blood mononuclear cells (PBMCs), sampled when the disease was refractory, from a patient treated with antithyroid drugs. The receptors come from a female donor with Graves disease.

This clonotype has at least ten counts. This rearrangement joins TRBV2 to TRBJ1-1; 7 positions match TRBD1. The germline V gene has CDR1 SNHLY and CDR2 FYNNEI. The CDR3 runs to 13 residues. The trim removed 9 bases at V and 1 base at J, leaving 5 bases unmatched. The CDR3 region has the DNA TGTGCCAGTCTACAGGGGCGGAACACTGAAGCTTTCTTT. Its translation is CASLQGRNTEAFF.

This clonotype was seen repeatedly, ten times or more. J is TRBJ1-5 and V is TRBV6-2 or TRBV6-3; D is uncertain. The CDR3 runs 14 residues. Looked up from germline, CDR1 is MNHEY and CDR2 is SVGEGT. V was clipped by 4 bases and J by 8 bases, with 15 bases between them. CDR3 region: CASSSPDGLEPQHF. CDR3 coding DNA: TGTGCCAGCAGTTCCCCTGACGGCCTAGAGCCCCAGCATTTT.

This chain connects TRBV11-2 to TRBJ1-3; unclear D gene. Looked up from germline, CDR1 is SGHAT and CDR2 is FQNNGV. This CDR3 has 13 residues. V was shortened by 7 bases and J by 4 bases, with 11 bases between the two germline ends. The CDR3 sequence is CASILDRGNTIYF. The CDR3 DNA is TGTGCCAGCATCCTGGACCGGGGAAACACCATATATTTT.

This clonotype was observed many times. The chain employs TRBV6-1 and TRBJ1-1, with D unclear. V was pared by 8 bases and J by 1 base, with 14 bases between. This CDR3 region has 14 residues. CDR1 is MNHNS, CDR2 SASEGT, per germline. The DNA of the CDR3 is TGTGCCAGCGTGTACCAGCGGGGGAACACTGAAGCTTTCTTT. It encodes CASVYQRGNTEAFF.

This chain uses TRBV6-6 with TRBJ2-7, with D perhaps matching TRBD1 or TRBD2 (5 bases each). Trimming took 4 bases from V and 9 from J, leaving 22 bases between them. Germline V lookup: CDR1 MNHNY, CDR2 SVGAGI (reference sequence). The CDR3 totals 15 residues. The CDR3 region is CASSSMDGARGGQYF. The CDR3 DNA follows: TGTGCCAGCAGTTCCATGGACGGGGCCCGGGGTGGGCAGTACTTC.

This clonotype was counted ten times or more. The V gene is TRBV28, the J gene TRBJ1-1; the match to TRBD1 covers 7 bases. The CDR3 runs to 14 residues. V shed 7 bases and J 3 bases; nucleotides not matched to a gene: 8. The germline CDR1 and CDR2 sequences are MDHEN and SYDVKM. This CDR3 reads CASTGQEVYTEAFF. CDR3 bases: TGTGCCAGCACTGGACAGGAAGTATACACTGAAGCTTTCTTT.

This clonotype has a single count. The chain carries TRBV14 and TRBJ1-2; D remains ambiguous. Trimming left V 6 bases short and J 3 bases short, with 20 bases between. Germline V lookup: CDR1 SGHDN, CDR2 FVKESK. This CDR3 has 16 residues. The DNA for the CDR3 is TGTGCCAGCAGTCCGGGCCGGTTGAGATCAGACTATGGCTACACCTTC. Protein: CASSPGRLRSDYGYTF.

The gene calls are TRBV20-1 and TRBJ2-3; D unresolved. The V end was cut by 6 bases, the J end by 6 bases, with 16 bases between. Germline CDR1 DFQATT, CDR2 SNEGSKA (reference sequence). CDR3 size: 13 residues. The CDR3 DNA sequence: TGCAGTGCACCGCCGACTGGACGGGATACGCAGTATTTT. Residues: CSAPPTGRDTQYF.

This clonotype was picked up a small number of times. A much more abundant neighbour one base away suggests this may be a read error. This chain uses TRBV19 with TRBJ1-1; tentatively, D is TRBD1 (5 bases). Germline lookup yields CDR1 LNHDA and CDR2 SQIVND (reference sequence). The V gene lost 5 bases and the J gene lost 1 base, with 14 bases spanning the gap. The CDR3 is 15 amino acids. The CDR3: CASSGGAESNTEAFF. The CDR3 region has the DNA TGTGCCAGTAGTGGAGGGGCGGAATCGAACACTGAAGCTTTCTTT.

The gene calls are TRBV28 and TRBJ2-3; the D gene is possibly TRBD1 (7 bases). Germline V gene data show CDR1 as MDHEN and CDR2 as SYDVKM. The CDR3 sequence is 15 residues long. Trimming pared 0 bases from V and 2 bases from J, leaving 9 bases between. CDR3 DNA sequence: TGTGCCAGCAGTTTATGGGAGGGGGCCACAGATACGCAGTATTTT. It encodes CASSLWEGATDTQYF.

This clonotype was counted ten times or more. This chain connects TRBV12-3 or TRBV12-4 to TRBJ2-5; D ambiguous. The V and J ends lost 2 bases and 1 base respectively, with 5 bases between them. The CDR3 is 13 amino acids. CDR3 sequence: CASSLPGQETQYF. CDR3 DNA: TGTGCCAGCAGTTTACCCGGCCAAGAGACCCAGTACTTC.

The chain is built from TRBV29-1 and TRBJ1-2, with unresolved D. Trimming took 8 bases from V and 2 from J, leaving 12 bases between them. CDR3 size: 12 residues. CDR1 is SQVTM, CDR2 ANQGSEA, per germline. The CDR3 nucleotides read TGCAGCACTATCGGGGAAAACTATGGCTACACCTTC. It codes for CSTIGENYGYTF.

This clonotype appeared many times. The CDR3 DNA reads as TGTGCCAGCAGTTTCCCTAGCGGGGGGGCGGAGACCCAGTACTTC. This sequence encodes CASSFPSGGAETQYF. The chain combines TRBV28 with TRBJ2-5, with 12 bases identical to TRBD2. CDR1 and CDR2 (germline): MDHEN, SYDVKM. There are 15 residues in the CDR3. The ends lost 3 bases at V and 5 bases at J; junction bases unmatched: 4.

About this clonotype: A read error is possible here, since a much larger clone lies one base away. The chain couples TRBV12-3 or TRBV12-4 to TRBJ1-4, with D unclear. The CDR3 totals 15 residues. The CDR3 reads CANSLDGSTNEELFF. CDR3 in DNA: TGTGCCAACAGTCTCGACGGTTCAACTAATGAAGAACTGTTTTTT.

This clonotype was counted many times. This chain uses TRBV6-1 with TRBJ2-7, with 9 bases lining up with TRBD1. J gave up 1 base and V 6 bases, and 7 bases lay outside the gene matches. CDR3 length: 15 residues. CDR1 and CDR2 from the germline V gene are MNHNS and SASEGT. CDR3 coding DNA: TGTGCCAGCAGCCTCCGGGACAGGGAGTCCTACGAGCAGTACTTC. It is translated as CASSLRDRESYEQYF.

V gene TRBV7-2 combines with J gene TRBJ1-4; D is uncertain. The germline V gene has CDR1 SGHTA and CDR2 FQGNSA. This CDR3 has 13 amino acids. The germline V and J ends were trimmed by 4 bases and 11 bases, with 14 bases remaining between them. The CDR3, as DNA: TGTGCCAGCAGCTCCACCGCTGGGGTGAAACTGTTTTTT. This codes for CASSSTAGVKLFF.

J is TRBJ1-2 and V is TRBV5-1, with TRBD1 matching 10 bases. Trimming took 5 bases from V and 6 from J; bases not matched to a gene: 4. The CDR3 has 13 residues. Germline V gives CDR1 SGHRS, CDR2 YFSETQ. CDR3 coding DNA: TGCGCCAGCAGAGCCGGACAGGGGGATGGCTACACCTTC. Its translation: CASRAGQGDGYTF.

Only a few counts were recorded for this clonotype. The CDR3 here is CASSLAGLAGGNEQFF. CDR3 DNA: TGCGCCAGCAGCTTGGCGGGACTAGCGGGAGGAAATGAGCAGTTCTTC. The chain is built from TRBV5-1 and TRBJ2-1, with 15 bases fitting TRBD2. The V and J ends lost 0 bases and 7 bases, in that order; junction bases with no gene match: 2. The CDR3 is made up of 16 amino acids. Per the germline V gene, CDR1 is SGHRS and CDR2 is YFSETQ.

This clonotype has at least ten counts. The CDR3 spells CASSLDRGLGELFF. CDR3 sequence (DNA): TGTGCCAGCAGCCTGGACAGGGGGCTGGGGGAGCTGTTTTTT. The chain has TRBV11-3 and TRBJ2-2; TRBD1 matches at 11 bases. The CDR3 runs 14 residues. V dropped 5 bases and J dropped 8; count of bases not matched to a gene: 4. The germline V gene encodes CDR1 SGHNT and CDR2 YENEEA.

This clonotype was seen repeatedly, ten times or more. The chain links TRBV7-9 to TRBJ2-5; 11 bases align to TRBD2. Germline trimming cut 5 bases from V and 4 bases from J; bases unmatched to any gene: 6. Looked up from germline, CDR1 is SEHNR and CDR2 is FQNEAQ (reference sequence). This CDR3 has 15 amino acids. The CDR3 region is CASSLLAGVGETQYF. CDR3 DNA: TGTGCCAGCAGCCTACTAGCGGGGGTAGGAGAGACCCAGTACTTC. Full variable domain (remainder filled in from reference TRBV7-9 and TRBJ2-5): DTGVSQNPRHKITKRGQNVTFRCDPISEHNRLYWYRQTLGQGPEFLTYFQNEAQLEKSRLLSDRFSAERPKGSFSTLEIQRTEQGDSAMYLCASSLLAGVGETQYFGPGTRLLVL.

The chain recombines TRBV18 with TRBJ1-4, with D possibly TRBD1 on 5 matching bases. Germline-derived CDR1 and CDR2 are KGHSH and LQKENI. CDR3 size: 14 residues. Trimming took 6 bases from V and 3 from J, leaving 11 bases between them. DNA of the CDR3: TGTGCCAGCTCGCAGGGTACCGCTAATGAAAAACTGTTTTTT. Protein: CASSQGTANEKLFF.

This clonotype showed up many times. The CDR3 protein is CASSLTRAQETQYF. DNA for the CDR3: TGTGCCAGCAGTTTAACCAGGGCCCAAGAGACCCAGTACTTC. The gene calls are TRBV28 and TRBJ2-5; TRBD1 might be the D (5 bases). Germline V CDR1 and CDR2: MDHEN, SYDVKM. The V end lost 2 bases, the J end lost 1 base, and 8 bases lay between the germline ends. CDR3 length equals 14 residues.

This clonotype has a count of ten or more. The chain recombines TRBV7-2 with TRBJ2-5, with a tentative D call TRBD1 (5 bases). Trimming left V 3 bases short and J 5 bases short, with 16 bases between. In germline, CDR1 is SGHTA, CDR2 FQGNSA. This CDR3 spans 15 amino acids. The DNA for the CDR3 is TGTGCCAGCAGCTTCGTACAGGATAAATGGGAGACCCAGTACTTC. It yields the protein CASSFVQDKWETQYF.

Only a few counts were recorded for this clonotype. This rearrangement joins TRBV4-1 to TRBJ1-1; no firm D call. Deletions cut 0 bases from V and 3 bases from J, with 8 bases between. The CDR3 sequence is 14 residues long. Germline-derived CDR1 and CDR2 are MGHRA and YSYEKL. CDR3 sequence reads: CASSQDLQDTEAFF. The CDR3, as DNA: TGCGCCAGCAGCCAAGATCTCCAGGACACTGAAGCTTTCTTT.

This clonotype was observed a few times. The rearrangement links TRBV4-1 to TRBJ1-4, with a tentative D call TRBD1 (5 bases). Deletions cut 1 base from V and 8 bases from J, with 8 bases between. Germline V gene data show CDR1 as MGHRA and CDR2 as YSYEKL. CDR3 length equals 13 residues. In DNA form, the CDR3 reads TGCGCCAGCAGCCAAGCTTGGGGGGAAAAACTGTTTTTT. The encoded protein is CASSQAWGEKLFF.

At least ten counts were recorded for this clonotype. The V call is TRBV2, the J call TRBJ2-7; 8 bases align to TRBD1. CDR3 size: 16 residues. V trimming: 6 bases; J trimming: 0 bases; junction bases outside the gene matches: 10. Germline values: CDR1 SNHLY, CDR2 FYNNEI. DNA of the CDR3: TGTGCCAGCAGCCAGGAATGGGGACAGGCCTCCTACGAGCAGTACTTC. Its protein is CASSQEWGQASYEQYF.

In this sample, this clonotype turned up many times. The rearrangement uses TRBV20-1 and TRBJ1-2; D ambiguous. CDR3 size: 12 residues. With 7 bases removed from V and 4 bases from J, the gap between germline ends came to 13 bases. The germline V gene encodes CDR1 DFQATT and CDR2 SNEGSKA (reference sequence). The CDR3 loop reads CSVGRVGYGYTF. The CDR3 nucleotides are TGCAGTGTGGGAAGGGTTGGCTATGGCTACACCTTC.